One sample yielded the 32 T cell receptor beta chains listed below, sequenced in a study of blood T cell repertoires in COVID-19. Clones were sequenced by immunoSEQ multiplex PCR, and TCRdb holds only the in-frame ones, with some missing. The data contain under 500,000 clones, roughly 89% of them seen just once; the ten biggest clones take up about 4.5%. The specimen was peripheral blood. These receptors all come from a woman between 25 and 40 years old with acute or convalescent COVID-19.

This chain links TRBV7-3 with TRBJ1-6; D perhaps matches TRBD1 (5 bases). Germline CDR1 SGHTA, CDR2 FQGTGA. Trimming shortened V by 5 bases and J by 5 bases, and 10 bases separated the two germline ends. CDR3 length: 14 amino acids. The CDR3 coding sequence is TGTGCCAGCAGCCTAGGGGCCGATAATTCACCCCTCCACTTT. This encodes CASSLGADNSPLHF.

CDR3 residues: CASSPTRNTDTQYF. CDR3 nucleotide sequence: TGTGCCAGCAGCCCAACCAGGAACACAGATACGCAGTATTTT. The genes are TRBV7-3 and TRBJ2-3, with D hard to call. The germline CDR1 and CDR2 sequences are SGHTA and FQGTGA. The CDR3 runs 14 residues. Trimming pared 5 bases from V and 2 bases from J, leaving 11 bases between.

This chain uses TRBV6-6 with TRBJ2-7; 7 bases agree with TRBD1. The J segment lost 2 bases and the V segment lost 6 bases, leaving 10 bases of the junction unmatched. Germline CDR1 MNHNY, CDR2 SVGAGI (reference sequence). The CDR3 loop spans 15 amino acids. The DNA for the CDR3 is TGTGCCAGCAGGCACGAACAGGGGTACGCCTACGAGCAGTACTTC. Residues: CASRHEQGYAYEQYF.

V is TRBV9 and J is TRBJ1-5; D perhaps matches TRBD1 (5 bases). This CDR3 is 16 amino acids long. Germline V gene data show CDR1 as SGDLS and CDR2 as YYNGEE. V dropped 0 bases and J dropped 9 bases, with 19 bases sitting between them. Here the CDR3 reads CASSVGPDTAQGPQHF. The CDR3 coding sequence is TGTGCCAGCAGCGTAGGTCCTGACACCGCCCAGGGGCCCCAGCATTTT.

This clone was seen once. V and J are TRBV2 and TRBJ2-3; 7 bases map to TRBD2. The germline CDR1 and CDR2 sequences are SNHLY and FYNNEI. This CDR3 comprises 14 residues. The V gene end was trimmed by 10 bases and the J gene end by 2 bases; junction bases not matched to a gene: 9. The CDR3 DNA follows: TGTGCCAATCGGAAGCGGGGCAACACAGATACGCAGTATTTT. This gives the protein CANRKRGNTDTQYF.

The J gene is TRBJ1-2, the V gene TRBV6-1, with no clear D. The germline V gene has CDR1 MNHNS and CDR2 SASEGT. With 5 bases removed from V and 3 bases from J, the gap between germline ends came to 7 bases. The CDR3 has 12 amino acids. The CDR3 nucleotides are TGTGCCAGCAGTAGGCGGGACTATGGCTACACCTTC. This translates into CASSRRDYGYTF.

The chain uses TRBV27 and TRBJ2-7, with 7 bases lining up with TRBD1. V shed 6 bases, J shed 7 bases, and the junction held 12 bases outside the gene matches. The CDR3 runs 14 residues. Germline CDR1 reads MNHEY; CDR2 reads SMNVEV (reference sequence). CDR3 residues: CASRGTDFTVEQYF. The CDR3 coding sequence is TGTGCCAGCAGAGGGACAGACTTTACGGTGGAGCAGTACTTC.

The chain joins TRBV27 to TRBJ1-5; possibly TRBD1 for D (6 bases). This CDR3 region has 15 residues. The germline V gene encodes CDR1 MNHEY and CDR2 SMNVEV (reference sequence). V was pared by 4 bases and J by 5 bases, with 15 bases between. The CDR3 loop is CASSSADRPHQPQHF. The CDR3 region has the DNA TGTGCCAGCAGTTCAGCTGACAGGCCCCATCAGCCCCAGCATTTT.

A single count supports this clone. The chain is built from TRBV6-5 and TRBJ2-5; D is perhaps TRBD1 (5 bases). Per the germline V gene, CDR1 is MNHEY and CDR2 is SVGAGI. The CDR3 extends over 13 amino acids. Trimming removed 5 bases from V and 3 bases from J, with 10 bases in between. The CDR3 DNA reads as TGTGCCAGCAGTAACCAGGGTAAAGAGACCCAGTACTTC. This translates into CASSNQGKETQYF.

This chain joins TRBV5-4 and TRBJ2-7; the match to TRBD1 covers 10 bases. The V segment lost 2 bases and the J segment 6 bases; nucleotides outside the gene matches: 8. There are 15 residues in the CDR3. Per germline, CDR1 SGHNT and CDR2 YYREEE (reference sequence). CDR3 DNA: TGTGCCAGCAGCTTAACCGGGACAGGGGTCGTCGAGCAGTACTTC. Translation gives CASSLTGTGVVEQYF.

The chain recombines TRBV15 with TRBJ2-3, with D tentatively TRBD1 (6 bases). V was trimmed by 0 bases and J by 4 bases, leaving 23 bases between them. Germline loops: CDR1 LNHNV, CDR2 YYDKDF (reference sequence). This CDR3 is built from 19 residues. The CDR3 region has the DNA TGTGCCACCAGCAGAGATCTGGCAGGGGTTGGGGGTAGGCCAGATACGCAGTATTTT. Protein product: CATSRDLAGVGGRPDTQYF. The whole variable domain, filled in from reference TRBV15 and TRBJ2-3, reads DAMVIQNPRYQVTQFGKPVTLSCSQTLNHNVMYWYQQKSSQAPKLLFHYYDKDFNNEADTPDNFQSRRPNTSFCFLDIRSPGLGDTAMYLCATSRDLAGVGGRPDTQYFGPGTRLTVL.

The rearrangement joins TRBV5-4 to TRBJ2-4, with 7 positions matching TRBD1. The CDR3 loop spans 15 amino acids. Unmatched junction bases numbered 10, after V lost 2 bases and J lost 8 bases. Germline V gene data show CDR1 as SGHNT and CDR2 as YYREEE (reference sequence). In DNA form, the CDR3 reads TGTGCCAGCAGCTTAGACAGGGAGAGGCTGGACATTCAGTACTTC. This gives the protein CASSLDRERLDIQYF. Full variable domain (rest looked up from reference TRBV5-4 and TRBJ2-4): ETGVTQSPTHLIKTRGQQVTLRCSSQSGHNTVSWYQQALGQGPQFIFQYYREEENGRGNFPPRFSGLQFPNYSSELNVNALELDDSALYLCASSLDRERLDIQYFGAGTRLSVL.

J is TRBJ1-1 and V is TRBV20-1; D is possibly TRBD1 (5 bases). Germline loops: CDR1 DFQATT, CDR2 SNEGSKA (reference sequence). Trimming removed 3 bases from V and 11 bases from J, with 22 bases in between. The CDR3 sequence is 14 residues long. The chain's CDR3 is CSASGGGAGAAAFF. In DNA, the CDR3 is TGCAGTGCTAGTGGCGGCGGGGCCGGTGCCGCGGCTTTCTTT.

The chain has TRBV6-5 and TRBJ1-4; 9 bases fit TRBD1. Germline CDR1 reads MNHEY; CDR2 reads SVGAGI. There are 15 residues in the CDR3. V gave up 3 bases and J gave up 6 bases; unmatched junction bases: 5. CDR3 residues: CASSYRDREDEKLFF. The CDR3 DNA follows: TGTGCCAGCAGTTATAGGGACAGGGAGGATGAAAAACTGTTTTTT.

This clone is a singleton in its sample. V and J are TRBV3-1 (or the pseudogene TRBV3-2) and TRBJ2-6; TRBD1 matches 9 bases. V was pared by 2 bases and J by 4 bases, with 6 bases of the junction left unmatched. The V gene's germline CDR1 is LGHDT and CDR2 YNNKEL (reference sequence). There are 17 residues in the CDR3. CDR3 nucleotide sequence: TGTGCCAGCAGCCAAAAACAGGGGGCGCGCGGGGCCAACGTCCTGACTTTC. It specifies CASSQKQGARGANVLTF.

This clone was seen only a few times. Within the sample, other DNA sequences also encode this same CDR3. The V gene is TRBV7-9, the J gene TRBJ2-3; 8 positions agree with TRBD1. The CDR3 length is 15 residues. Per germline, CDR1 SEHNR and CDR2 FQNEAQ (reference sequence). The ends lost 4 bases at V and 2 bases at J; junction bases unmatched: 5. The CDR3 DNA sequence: TGTGCCAGCAGCTACGGACAGGGCGACACAGATACGCAGTATTTT. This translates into CASSYGQGDTDTQYF.

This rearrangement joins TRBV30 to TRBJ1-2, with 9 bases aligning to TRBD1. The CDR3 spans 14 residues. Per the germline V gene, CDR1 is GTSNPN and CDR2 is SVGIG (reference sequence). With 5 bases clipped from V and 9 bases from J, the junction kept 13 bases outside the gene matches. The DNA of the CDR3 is TGTGCCTGGTCCCGACAGGGGGGTTTCCCAAGCTACACCTTC. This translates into CAWSRQGGFPSYTF. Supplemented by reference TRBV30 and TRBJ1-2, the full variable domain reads SQTIHQWPATLVQPVGSPLSLECTVEGTSNPNLYWYRQAAGRGLQLLFYSVGIGQISSEVPQNLSASRPQDRQFILSSKKLLLSDSGFYLCAWSRQGGFPSYTFGSGTRLTVV.

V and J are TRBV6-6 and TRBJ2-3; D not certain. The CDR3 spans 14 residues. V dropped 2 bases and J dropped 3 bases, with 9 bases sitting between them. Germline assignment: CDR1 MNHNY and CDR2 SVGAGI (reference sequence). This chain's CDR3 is CASSYVQVTDTQYF. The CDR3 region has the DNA TGTGCCAGCAGTTACGTCCAGGTTACAGATACGCAGTATTTT.

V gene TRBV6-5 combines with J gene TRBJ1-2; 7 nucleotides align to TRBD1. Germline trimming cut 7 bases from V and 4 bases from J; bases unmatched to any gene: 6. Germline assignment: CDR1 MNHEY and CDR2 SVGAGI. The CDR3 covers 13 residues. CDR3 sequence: CASTPGGGYGYTF. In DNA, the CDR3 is TGTGCCAGCACCCCAGGGGGTGGCTATGGCTACACCTTC.

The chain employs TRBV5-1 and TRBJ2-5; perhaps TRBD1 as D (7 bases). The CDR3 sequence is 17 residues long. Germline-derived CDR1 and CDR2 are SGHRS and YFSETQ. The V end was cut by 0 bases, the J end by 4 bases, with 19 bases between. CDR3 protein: CASSLEEGADLLETQYF. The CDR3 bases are TGCGCCAGCAGCTTGGAGGAGGGGGCAGACCTACTAGAGACCCAGTACTTC.

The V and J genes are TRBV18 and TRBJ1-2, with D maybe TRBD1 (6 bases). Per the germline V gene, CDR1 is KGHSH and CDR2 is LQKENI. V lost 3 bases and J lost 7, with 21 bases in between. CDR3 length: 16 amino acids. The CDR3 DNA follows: TGTGCCAGCTCACCCAACGTGGGGGCCCACGGCGGTGGCTACACCTTC. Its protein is CASSPNVGAHGGGYTF.

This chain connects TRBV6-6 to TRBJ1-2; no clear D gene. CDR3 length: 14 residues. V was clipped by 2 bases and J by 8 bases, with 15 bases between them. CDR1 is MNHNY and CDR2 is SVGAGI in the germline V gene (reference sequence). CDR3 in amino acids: CASSYTLAGGGYTF. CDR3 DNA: TGTGCCAGCAGTTACACTCTTGCGGGAGGAGGCTACACCTTC.

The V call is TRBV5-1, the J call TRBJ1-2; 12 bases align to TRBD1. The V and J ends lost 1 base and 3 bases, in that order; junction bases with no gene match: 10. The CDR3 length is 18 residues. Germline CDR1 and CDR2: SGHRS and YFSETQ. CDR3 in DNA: TGCGCCAGCAGCTTGATATGGGACAGGGGGCGATGGGACTATGGCTACACCTTC. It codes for CASSLIWDRGRWDYGYTF.

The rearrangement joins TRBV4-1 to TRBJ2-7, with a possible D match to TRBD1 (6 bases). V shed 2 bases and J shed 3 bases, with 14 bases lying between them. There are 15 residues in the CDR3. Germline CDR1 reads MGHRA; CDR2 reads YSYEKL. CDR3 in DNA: TGCGCCAGCAGCCAAAACCAGGGGCCAAGCTACGAGCAGTACTTC. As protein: CASSQNQGPSYEQYF.

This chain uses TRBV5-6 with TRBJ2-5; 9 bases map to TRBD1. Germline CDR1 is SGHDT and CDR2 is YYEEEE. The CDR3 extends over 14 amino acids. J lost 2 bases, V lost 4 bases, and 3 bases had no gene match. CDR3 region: CASSPGTGQETQYF. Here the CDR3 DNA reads TGTGCCAGCAGCCCCGGGACAGGGCAAGAGACCCAGTACTTC.

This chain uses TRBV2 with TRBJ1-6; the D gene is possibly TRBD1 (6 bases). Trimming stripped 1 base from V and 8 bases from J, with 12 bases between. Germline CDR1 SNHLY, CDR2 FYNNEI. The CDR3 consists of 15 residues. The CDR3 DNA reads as TGTGCCAGCAGTGAAGAAAGGAACAGGGATTCACCCCTCCACTTT. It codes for CASSEERNRDSPLHF.

CDR3 bases: TGTGCCACCAGCTCAACCCTCGACAGAAACACCATATATTTT. Encoded protein: CATSSTLDRNTIYF. This rearrangement joins TRBV15 to TRBJ1-3, with no clear D. The CDR3 loop spans 14 amino acids. The V end was cut by 5 bases, the J end by 5 bases, with 13 bases between. Germline V gene data show CDR1 as LNHNV and CDR2 as YYDKDF (reference sequence).

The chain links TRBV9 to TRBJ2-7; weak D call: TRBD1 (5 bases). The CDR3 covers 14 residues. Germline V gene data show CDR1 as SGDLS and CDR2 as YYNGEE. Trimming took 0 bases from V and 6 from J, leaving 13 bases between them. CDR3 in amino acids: CASSVDPGHAEQYF. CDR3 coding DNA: TGTGCCAGCAGCGTAGATCCAGGGCATGCCGAGCAGTACTTC.

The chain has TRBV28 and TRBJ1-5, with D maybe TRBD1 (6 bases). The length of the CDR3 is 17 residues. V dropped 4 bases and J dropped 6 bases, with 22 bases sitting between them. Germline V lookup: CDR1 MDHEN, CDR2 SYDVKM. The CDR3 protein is CASSSRGLRGRGQPQHF. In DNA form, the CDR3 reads TGTGCCAGCAGTTCGAGGGGGTTACGGGGAAGGGGTCAGCCCCAGCATTTT.

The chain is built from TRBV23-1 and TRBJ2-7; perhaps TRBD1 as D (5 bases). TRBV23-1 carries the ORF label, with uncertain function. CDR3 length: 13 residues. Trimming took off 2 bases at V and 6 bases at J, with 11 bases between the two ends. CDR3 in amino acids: CASSQPQGCEQYF. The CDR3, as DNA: TGCGCCAGCAGTCAACCCCAGGGATGCGAGCAGTACTTC.

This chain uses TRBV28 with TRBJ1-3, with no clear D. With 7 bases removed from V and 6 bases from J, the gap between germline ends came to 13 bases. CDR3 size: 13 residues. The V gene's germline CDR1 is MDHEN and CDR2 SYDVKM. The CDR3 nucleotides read TGTGCCAGCACCCCGGGAGGTGAAAACACCATATATTTT. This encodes CASTPGGENTIYF.

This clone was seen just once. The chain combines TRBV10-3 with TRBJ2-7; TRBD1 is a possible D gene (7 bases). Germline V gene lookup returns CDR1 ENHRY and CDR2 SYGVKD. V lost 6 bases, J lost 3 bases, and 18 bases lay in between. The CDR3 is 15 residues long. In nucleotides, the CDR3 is TGTGCCATCAGGCCGGCGGGACAGCCGGACTACGAGCAGTACTTC. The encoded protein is CAIRPAGQPDYEQYF.